The 14 T cell receptor beta chains below were found in one sample sequenced in a study of shared clonotypes between healthy human individuals. CD45RO-negative cells were positively selected for CCR7, leaving out terminally differentiated effector memory CD45RA+ cells. Libraries were prepared by immunoSEQ multiplex PCR; TCRdb keeps only in-frame clonotypes and omits some of them. The sample has about 590,000 clones; roughly 96% are singletons. The sequenced sample consisted of naive CD8+ T cells sorted from blood. The origin of the receptors is a woman in her thirties in good health.

In its sample, this clone was seen once. This chain uses TRBV5-5 with TRBJ2-7; no firm D call. The germline V gene encodes CDR1 SGHKS and CDR2 YYEKEE (reference sequence). V was clipped by 7 bases and J by 5 bases, with 16 bases between them. This CDR3 has 13 amino acids. CDR3: CASAYLGVNEQYF. CDR3 nucleotides: TGTGCCAGCGCTTACCTTGGGGTGAACGAGCAGTACTTC.

About this clone itself: This sample includes further DNA sequences coding for the same CDR3. V gene TRBV14 combines with J gene TRBJ2-2, with no clear D. Germline V gene data show CDR1 as SGHDN and CDR2 as FVKESK. The V end was cut by 1 base, the J end by 6 bases, with 3 bases between. This CDR3 contains 12 residues. CDR3 sequence reads: CASSQGPGELFF. DNA for the CDR3: TGTGCCAGCAGCCAAGGTCCCGGGGAGCTGTTTTTT.

The chain links TRBV4-2 to TRBJ2-7; TRBD2 aligns across 12 bases. The V and J ends lost 3 bases and 1 base, in that order; junction bases with no gene match: 10. The germline V gene has CDR1 LGHNA and CDR2 YNFKEQ. The CDR3 spans 18 residues. CDR3 amino acids: CASSHQIPTSGRSYEQYF. The CDR3 DNA reads TGTGCCAGCAGCCACCAAATCCCTACTAGCGGGAGGTCCTACGAGCAGTACTTC.

The CDR3: CASTDGTYEQYF. The CDR3 nucleotides read TGTGCCAGCACGGACGGCACCTACGAGCAGTACTTC. The chain combines TRBV2 with TRBJ2-7; no definite D call. The V end lost 7 bases, the J end lost 2 bases, and 9 bases lay between the germline ends. The CDR3 spans 12 residues. Germline CDR1 SNHLY, CDR2 FYNNEI.

The chain is built from TRBV11-2 and TRBJ1-2, with D hard to call. CDR3 length: 16 amino acids. V was clipped by 1 base and J by 0 bases, with 12 bases between them. CDR1 and CDR2 from the germline V gene are SGHAT and FQNNGV. CDR3 DNA: TGTGCCAGCAGCTTAGGCCTAAGGACTGCTAACTATGGCTACACCTTC. This gives the protein CASSLGLRTANYGYTF.

The CDR3 DNA reads TGTGCCAGTAGTATGGGGCATGAGATCGATACTCAGCCCCAGCATTTT. As protein: CASSMGHEIDTQPQHF. The V call is TRBV19, the J call TRBJ1-5; D possibly corresponds to TRBD1 (5 bases). CDR3 length: 16 residues. Trimming shortened V by 3 bases and J by 6 bases, and 18 bases separated the two germline ends. Germline V gene data show CDR1 as LNHDA and CDR2 as SQIVND (reference sequence).

This rearrangement joins TRBV2 to TRBJ2-7; 8 positions agree with TRBD2. The CDR3 contains 16 residues. From germline, CDR1 is SNHLY and CDR2 FYNNEI. V was clipped by 6 bases and J by 7 bases; unmatched bases: 17. The CDR3: CASSHPGGVSPREQYF. The CDR3 DNA is TGTGCCAGCAGCCACCCCGGGGGGGTATCGCCACGGGAGCAGTACTTC.

The chain employs TRBV4-1 and TRBJ2-7; D might be TRBD2 (5 bases). The germline gives CDR1 MGHRA, CDR2 YSYEKL. V lost 3 bases and J lost 3, with 9 bases in between. The CDR3 length is 13 residues. The CDR3 loop reads CASSQREYYEQYF. DNA for the CDR3: TGCGCCAGCAGCCAGAGGGAGTACTACGAGCAGTACTTC.

V usage is TRBV5-4 and J usage is TRBJ2-1; D is undetermined. V was trimmed by 0 bases and J by 9 bases, leaving 4 bases between them. Germline V gene lookup returns CDR1 SGHNT and CDR2 YYREEE (reference sequence). The CDR3 contains 11 residues. CDR3 sequence reads: CASSLDAEQFF. The CDR3 DNA sequence: TGTGCCAGCAGCTTGGACGCTGAGCAGTTCTTC.

J is TRBJ1-2 and V is TRBV9; perhaps TRBD1 as D (6 bases). The V gene lost 4 bases and the J gene lost 5 bases, with 21 bases spanning the gap. Germline assignment: CDR1 SGDLS and CDR2 YYNGEE. The CDR3 has 16 amino acids. The CDR3 sequence is CASSPAGTRPSYGYTF. The CDR3 DNA follows: TGTGCCAGCAGCCCCGCCGGGACAAGACCGTCTTATGGCTACACCTTC.

The DNA of the CDR3 is TGTGCCAGCAGCTTAGAAGGCGCGTACAATGAGCAGTTCTTC. It translates to CASSLEGAYNEQFF. This chain uses TRBV11-2 with TRBJ2-1, with D hard to call. Trimming took 0 bases from V and 4 from J, leaving 7 bases between them. Looked up from germline, CDR1 is SGHAT and CDR2 is FQNNGV. This CDR3 contains 14 residues. Together with reference TRBV11-2 and TRBJ2-1, the CDR3 gives the full variable domain: EAGVAQSPRYKIIEKRQSVAFWCNPISGHATLYWYQQILGQGPKLLIQFQNNGVVDDSQLPKDRFSAERLKGVDSTLKIQPAKLEDSAVYLCASSLEGAYNEQFFGPGTRLTVL.

The chain employs TRBV6-1 and TRBJ2-5, with D uncertain. The CDR3 contains 16 residues. CDR1 is MNHNS, CDR2 SASEGT, per germline. V lost 2 bases and J lost 2, with 15 bases in between. CDR3 loop: CASSEPYSPAQETQYF. The CDR3, as DNA: TGTGCCAGCAGTGAACCCTATTCCCCCGCGCAAGAGACCCAGTACTTC.

This clone has a single count. V gene TRBV5-1 combines with J gene TRBJ2-3, with D perhaps matching TRBD1 (6 bases). From germline, CDR1 is SGHRS and CDR2 YFSETQ. CDR3 length equals 16 residues. Trimming stripped 0 bases from V and 5 bases from J, with 16 bases between. The CDR3 region has the DNA TGCGCCAGCAGCTTGGCCTCGACAGGCAGGAGAGATACGCAGTATTTT. It encodes CASSLASTGRRDTQYF.

V gene TRBV10-1 combines with J gene TRBJ2-7; D is undetermined. Trimming removed 2 bases at V and 4 bases at J, with 9 bases between. There are 13 residues in the CDR3. Germline values: CDR1 WNHNN, CDR2 SYGVQD (reference sequence). CDR3 loop: CASSEAADYEQYF. CDR3 nucleotide sequence: TGCGCCAGCAGTGAGGCAGCTGATTACGAGCAGTACTTC.